Presented here are 6 T cell receptor beta chains from one specimen sequenced in a study of T cells after posttransplantation cyclophosphamide. Cyclophosphamide on days +3 and +4 followed busulfan-fludarabine conditioning and a marrow graft. Only in-frame clones appear in the TCRdb table, and some are missing; sequencing was by immunoSEQ multiplex PCR. Among 5,000 or so clones listed, approximately 80% were seen once. The material sequenced was PBMCs, taken after allogeneic stem cell transplant with posttransplant cyclophosphamide. The receptors originated from a male patient aged 50 or older who received an allogeneic stem cell transplant from a related donor and was CMV-positive. Part of the T cell pool may stem from the graft donor.

This clone was seen more than once but under ten times. This rearrangement joins TRBV6-6 to TRBJ1-2; 7 bases match TRBD1. Germline V gene lookup returns CDR1 MNHNY and CDR2 SVGAGI (reference sequence). The junction had 6 bases not matched to a gene; V was cut back by 4 bases and J by 7 bases. This CDR3 spans 13 amino acids. The CDR3 reads CASSSRGIGGYTF. The DNA for the CDR3 is TGTGCCAGCAGTTCCAGGGGGATCGGTGGCTACACCTTC.

The rearrangement links TRBV19 to TRBJ2-7; D is uncertain. The CDR3 spans 14 residues. Germline V CDR1 and CDR2: LNHDA, SQIVND (reference sequence). V gave up 1 base and J gave up 1 base, with 8 bases separating them. This chain's CDR3 is CASSIGGASYEQYF. As DNA, the CDR3 is TGTGCCAGTAGTATAGGAGGAGCGTCCTACGAGCAGTACTTC.

The chain uses TRBV18 and TRBJ1-2; no firm D call. This CDR3 has 15 amino acids. Germline CDR1 is KGHSH and CDR2 is LQKENI. V was cut by 6 bases and J by 6 bases, with 20 bases left in between. Here the CDR3 DNA reads TGTGCCAGCTCCCCAAGACTTTCCCAGGAGGATGGCTACACCTTC. It specifies CASSPRLSQEDGYTF.

The V call is TRBV11-3, the J call TRBJ2-3, with 8 bases matching TRBD2. Germline V lookup: CDR1 SGHNT, CDR2 YENEEA. V was pared by 1 base and J by 0 bases, with 6 bases of the junction left unmatched. The CDR3 contains 17 residues. As DNA, the CDR3 is TGTGCCAGCAGCTTAGGGGCCTCTAGCGGGAGCACAGATACGCAGTATTTT. It yields the protein CASSLGASSGSTDTQYF.

The V and J genes are TRBV15 and TRBJ1-5; a weak D match, TRBD1 (6 bases). V lost 3 bases and J lost 3, with 9 bases in between. Germline assignment: CDR1 LNHNV and CDR2 YYDKDF (reference sequence). The CDR3 runs to 14 residues. CDR3 sequence (DNA): TGTGCCACCAGCAGCGGACAGCACAATCAGCCCCAGCATTTT. It specifies CATSSGQHNQPQHF.

V gene TRBV4-1 combines with J gene TRBJ1-1; 8 positions agree with TRBD1. The CDR3 sequence is 14 residues long. Germline CDR1 and CDR2: MGHRA and YSYEKL. V lost 5 bases to trimming and J lost 7 bases; unmatched junction nucleotides: 9. In DNA, the CDR3 is TGCGCCAGCAGCTTTCGGACAGGGAAGTATGAAGCTTTCTTT. Translating it yields CASSFRTGKYEAFF.